This T cell receptor (beta chain) originates from a study of CD8+CD57+ T cells in acquired aplastic anemia. Study-wide context: Sorted CD4+ and CD8+ cells yielded DNA averaging around 3.2 ug.

This CDR3 region has 13 residues. Losses at the gene ends were 5 bases for V and 7 bases for J; bases not matched to a gene: 5. CDR1 is SGHVT and CDR2 is SQSDAQ in the germline V gene. Sequencing involved patients with CD8+CD57+ cell expansion previously shown by flow cytometry. A severe acquired aplastic anemia diagnosis applied to all patients. TCR beta VDJ and CDR3 profiling used genomic DNA as template. Via MiXCR, TCRdb re-called the reads, giving one row per CDR3 protein. In the table there are roughly 200,000 distinct CDR3 sequences, around 63% of which are singletons. The V call is TRBV7-4, the J call TRBJ1-5; 7 nucleotides agree with TRBD1. The sequencing sample was made of sorted CD4+, CD8+, or CD8+CD57+ T cells (not recorded which) from PBMCs. This TCR was recovered from a human donor with aplastic anemia. CDR3 sequence reads: CASSPQGRQPQHF. The CDR3 DNA follows: TGTGCCAGCAGCCCACAGGGGAGACAGCCCCAGCATTTT.